The 31 T cell receptor beta chains below were found in one sample sequenced in a study of cytomegalovirus exposure and HLA in healthy donors (dated by TCRdb to about 2017). The library was generated by the immunoSEQ multiplex PCR assay. The multiplex PCR relied on a mix of 60 forward primers for TCR Vbeta segments and 13 reverse primers for TCR Jbeta segments. The table comes from immuneACCESS by way of TCRdb, which keeps in-frame sequences with V and J called. Part of the clones is missing from these tables; in studies checked, under half for an unresolved V gene and the rest for unknown reasons. Counted in this sample were fewer than 120,000 clones; about 90% of them appeared once. The ten largest clones add up to 1.5% to 2% of the sample. The specimen was PBMCs. The receptors come from a man in his forties or fifties in good health and CMV-seronegative.

DNA of the CDR3: TGTGCCATCACCCATGACAGGGGGCCGATTAATGAGCAGTTCTTC. Its protein product is CAITHDRGPINEQFF. The rearrangement joins TRBV10-3 to TRBJ2-1, with 10 nucleotides matching TRBD1. Germline V lookup: CDR1 ENHRY, CDR2 SYGVKD. The CDR3 contains 15 residues. With 7 bases clipped from V and 7 bases from J, the junction kept 10 bases outside the gene matches.

The chain employs TRBV7-3 and TRBJ2-2; 10 positions match TRBD2. The CDR3 runs 19 residues. J gave up 7 bases and V 0 bases, and 14 bases lay outside the gene matches. CDR1 and CDR2 from the germline V gene are SGHTA and FQGTGA. The CDR3 loop reads CASSLTPLVAGGLNGELFF. DNA for the CDR3: TGTGCCAGCAGCTTAACCCCTTTGGTAGCGGGGGGATTGAACGGGGAGCTGTTTTTT.

This chain joins TRBV5-1 and TRBJ1-4, with D possibly matching TRBD1 (6 bases). This CDR3 region has 14 residues. With 0 bases removed from V and 4 bases from J, the gap between germline ends came to 7 bases. Germline CDR1 and CDR2: SGHRS and YFSETQ. The DNA for the CDR3 is TGCGCCAGCAGCTTGGTAGGGGGTAATGAAAAACTGTTTTTT. It translates to CASSLVGGNEKLFF.

The chain joins TRBV6-5 to TRBJ2-2, with 11 bases fitting TRBD1. J lost 7 bases, V lost 6 bases, and 7 bases had no gene match. Looked up from germline, CDR1 is MNHEY and CDR2 is SVGAGI. The CDR3 contains 15 residues. In nucleotides, the CDR3 is TGTGCCAGCAGCCGCGGACAGGGGGCGAACGGGGAGCTGTTTTTT. Residues: CASSRGQGANGELFF.

Notes on this clone: Relative to the germline gene, one junction end is altered; a read error may explain this. The chain employs TRBV10-3 and TRBJ1-1; 11 positions agree with TRBD1. Germline assignment: CDR1 ENHRY and CDR2 SYGVKD. The CDR3 has 16 amino acids. CDR3 region: CAITEDRGLRGLEAFF. CDR3 bases: TGTGCCATCACTGAGGACAGGGGGCTTCGCGGTCTTGAAGCTTTCTTT.

The V and J genes are TRBV7-2 and TRBJ2-1; 8 bases are a match to TRBD1. This CDR3 contains 15 residues. With V trimmed by 5 bases and J by 3 bases, 6 bases remained unmatched. The germline V gene has CDR1 SGHTA and CDR2 FQGNSA. This chain's CDR3 is CASSPTGVVYNEQFF. In nucleotides, the CDR3 is TGTGCCAGCAGCCCGACAGGGGTGGTCTACAATGAGCAGTTCTTC.

In its sample, this clone was seen once. V usage is TRBV29-1 and J usage is TRBJ2-7, with D unresolved. V dropped 3 bases and J dropped 4 bases, with 7 bases sitting between them. This CDR3 is 11 amino acids long. Germline loops: CDR1 SQVTM, CDR2 ANQGSEA. The CDR3 spells CSVDSGYEQYF. The CDR3 bases are TGCAGCGTTGACTCCGGGTACGAGCAGTACTTC.

This clone was picked up a small number of times. This chain uses TRBV7-6 with TRBJ1-6; no clear D. In germline, CDR1 is SGHVS, CDR2 FNYEAQ. This CDR3 region has 13 residues. V lost 0 bases, J lost 6 bases, and 3 bases lay in between. The CDR3 DNA follows: TGTGCCAGCAGCTTAGCCGTTAATTCACCCCTCCACTTT. Its protein is CASSLAVNSPLHF.

The genes are TRBV15 and TRBJ2-1, with TRBD2 matching over 7 bases. V dropped 0 bases and J dropped 4; count of bases not matched to a gene: 3. The CDR3 is made up of 15 amino acids. In germline, CDR1 is LNHNV, CDR2 YYDKDF (reference sequence). CDR3 region: CATSREARGYNEQFF. The CDR3 nucleotides are TGTGCCACCAGCAGAGAAGCGCGGGGGTACAATGAGCAGTTCTTC.

The chain joins TRBV6-5 to TRBJ2-5, with D perhaps TRBD2 (5 bases). CDR1 and CDR2 from the germline V gene are MNHEY and SVGAGI. CDR3 length: 14 residues. V shed 7 bases and J shed 1 base, with 13 bases lying between them. The DNA of the CDR3 is TGTGCCAGCAATAGAGGGAACCCCCAAGAGACCCAGTACTTC. This gives the protein CASNRGNPQETQYF.

The chain couples TRBV12-5 to TRBJ2-2, with D possibly being TRBD2 (6 bases). The V and J ends lost 1 base and 6 bases respectively, with 6 bases between them. CDR3 length: 13 residues. Per germline, CDR1 LGHNT and CDR2 FRNRAP. CDR3 bases: TGTGCTAGTGGTTTGGGGGGGGCCGGGGAGCTGTTTTTT. It specifies CASGLGGAGELFF.

The chain recombines TRBV15 with TRBJ1-5; D is ambiguous. Germline V lookup: CDR1 LNHNV, CDR2 YYDKDF (reference sequence). Trimming shortened V by 1 base and J by 3 bases, and 7 bases separated the two germline ends. This CDR3 is built from 14 residues. Written as DNA, the CDR3 is TGTGCCACCAGCAGAGGGCAGGCCAATCAGCCCCAGCATTTT. Translated: CATSRGQANQPQHF.

This clone was counted a few times. The chain combines TRBV2 with TRBJ1-5; D gene uncertain. This CDR3 has 13 residues. Germline-derived CDR1 and CDR2 are SNHLY and FYNNEI. V dropped 7 bases and J dropped 7 bases, with 14 bases sitting between them. The CDR3 protein is CASTWAARQPQHF. For the CDR3, the DNA is TGTGCCAGCACTTGGGCAGCAAGACAGCCCCAGCATTTT.

The chain employs TRBV5-6 and TRBJ1-3, with TRBD1 matching 7 bases. The germline CDR1 and CDR2 sequences are SGHDT and YYEEEE. The CDR3 sequence is 15 residues long. Trimming took 0 bases from V and 6 from J; bases not matched to a gene: 6. The chain's CDR3 is CASSLVGTAKNTIYF. The CDR3, as DNA: TGTGCCAGCAGCTTGGTGGGGACAGCAAAAAACACCATATATTTT.

The chain uses TRBV7-2 and TRBJ2-7; TRBD1 might be the D (8 bases). Trimming shortened V by 4 bases and J by 1 base, and 11 bases separated the two germline ends. The CDR3 covers 14 residues. The germline V gene encodes CDR1 SGHTA and CDR2 FQGNSA. CDR3 DNA: TGTGCCAGCAGCTCACAGGGGGGGTCCTACGAGCAGTACTTC. It codes for CASSSQGGSYEQYF.

The CDR3 here is CASIPGVGSYNSPLHF. CDR3 sequence (DNA): TGTGCCAGCATCCCAGGGGTTGGGTCCTATAATTCACCCCTCCACTTT. The chain recombines TRBV28 with TRBJ1-6; D possibly corresponds to TRBD1 (6 bases). The germline V gene has CDR1 MDHEN and CDR2 SYDVKM. V shed 7 bases and J shed 1 base, with 14 bases lying between them. This CDR3 contains 16 residues.

The J gene is TRBJ2-1, the V gene TRBV5-1; possibly TRBD2 for D (5 bases). The CDR3 has 13 amino acids. From germline, CDR1 is SGHRS and CDR2 YFSETQ. V was trimmed by 4 bases and J by 5 bases, leaving 10 bases between them. CDR3 nucleotides: TGCGCCAGCAGCCCTGGACTTGACAATGAGCAGTTCTTC. Protein product: CASSPGLDNEQFF.

The CDR3 DNA is TGTGCCAGCAGCGGAGGGACAGCGAACACTGAAGCTTTCTTT. This encodes CASSGGTANTEAFF. This rearrangement joins TRBV7-2 to TRBJ1-1; 7 bases are shared with TRBD1. Germline values: CDR1 SGHTA, CDR2 FQGNSA. After removal of 5 bases from V and 1 base from J, the junction contained 4 bases not matched to a gene. CDR3 size: 14 residues. The full variable domain, rest sourced from reference TRBV7-2 and TRBJ1-1, is GAGVSQSPSNKVTEKGKDVELRCDPISGHTALYWYRQSLGQGLEFLIYFQGNSAPDKSGLPSDRFSAERTGGSVSTLTIQRTQQEDSAVYLCASSGGTANTEAFFGQGTRLTVV.

The V call is TRBV5-1, the J call TRBJ1-2; 9 nucleotides align to TRBD1. The CDR3 spans 14 residues. Germline CDR1 is SGHRS and CDR2 is YFSETQ. V lost 1 base to trimming and J lost 3 bases; unmatched junction nucleotides: 1. This CDR3 reads CASSLTGGYYGYTF. CDR3 coding DNA: TGCGCCAGCAGCTTGACAGGGGGCTACTATGGCTACACCTTC.

V gene TRBV10-3 combines with J gene TRBJ1-4, with D hard to call. The V gene lost 10 bases and the J gene lost 8 bases, with 14 bases spanning the gap. Per germline, CDR1 ENHRY and CDR2 SYGVKD. The length of the CDR3 is 12 residues. The DNA for the CDR3 is TGTGCCAGTGGGCTGGGAGGCGAAAAACTGTTTTTT. Its protein product is CASGLGGEKLFF.

The rearrangement uses TRBV14 and TRBJ2-3; 12 nucleotides line up with TRBD2. V gave up 3 bases and J gave up 2 bases; unmatched junction bases: 3. Germline V gene sequence: CDR1 SGHDN, CDR2 FVKESK. The CDR3 covers 16 residues. DNA of the CDR3: TGTGCCAGCAGCCACCGACTAGCGGGGGTCACAGATACGCAGTATTTT. This translates into CASSHRLAGVTDTQYF.

J is TRBJ2-3 and V is TRBV9; TRBD2 aligns across 8 bases. Germline assignment: CDR1 SGDLS and CDR2 YYNGEE. V gave up 3 bases and J gave up 6 bases; unmatched junction bases: 6. The CDR3 sequence is 14 residues long. The CDR3 region has the DNA TGTGCCAGCAGCGGGACTAGCCTTGAGGATACGCAGTATTTT. Residues: CASSGTSLEDTQYF. Full variable domain (missing parts from reference TRBV9 and TRBJ2-3): DSGVTQTPKHLITATGQRVTLRCSPRSGDLSVYWYQQSLDQGLQFLIQYYNGEERAKGNILERFSAQQFPDLHSELNLSSLELGDSALYFCASSGTSLEDTQYFGPGTRLTVL.

V usage is TRBV6-5 and J usage is TRBJ1-2; D is possibly TRBD1 (5 bases). Germline V gives CDR1 MNHEY, CDR2 SVGAGI. There are 14 residues in the CDR3. V was shortened by 7 bases and J by 6 bases, with 18 bases between the two germline ends. The CDR3 region is CASNGAGQAHGYTF. In nucleotides, the CDR3 is TGTGCCAGCAATGGGGCGGGGCAGGCCCATGGCTACACCTTC.

The chain couples TRBV25-1 to TRBJ1-5; D is possibly TRBD1 (6 bases). Germline V gene sequence: CDR1 MGHDK, CDR2 SYGVNS. The CDR3 sequence is 15 residues long. V was clipped by 1 base and J by 7 bases, with 14 bases between them. The CDR3 nucleotides read TGTGCCAGCAGTGAATCGGGCAGGGGAGACCAGCCCCAGCATTTT. It translates to CASSESGRGDQPQHF.

Here the CDR3 DNA reads TGCGCCAGCAGCCAAGATGGAGCGGGGACTACAGATACGCAGTATTTT. Translation gives CASSQDGAGTTDTQYF. The chain combines TRBV4-3 with TRBJ2-3, with 7 bases fitting TRBD2. CDR1 is LGHNA and CDR2 is YSLEER in the germline V gene. This CDR3 is built from 16 residues. With 0 bases clipped from V and 3 bases from J, the junction kept 6 bases outside the gene matches.

The CDR3 sequence is CASSPPGRVDNQPQHF. Here the CDR3 DNA reads TGTGCCAGCAGCCCTCCGGGGAGGGTTGACAATCAGCCCCAGCATTTT. The V and J genes are TRBV7-2 and TRBJ1-5; D gene unclear. Germline values: CDR1 SGHTA, CDR2 FQGNSA. This CDR3 spans 16 amino acids. V lost 5 bases to trimming and J lost 3 bases, with 17 bases between them.

The V and J genes are TRBV29-1 and TRBJ1-1, with a tentative D call TRBD1 (5 bases). There are 14 residues in the CDR3. With 1 base removed from V and 5 bases from J, the gap between germline ends came to 14 bases. Germline V lookup: CDR1 SQVTM, CDR2 ANQGSEA. Here the CDR3 DNA reads TGCAGCGTTGAAGGGGGTGGGGGGAGAACTGAAGCTTTCTTT. Translated: CSVEGGGGRTEAFF.

The chain uses TRBV6-5 and TRBJ1-2; 9 bases are shared with TRBD1. The CDR3 loop spans 13 amino acids. Germline V CDR1 and CDR2: MNHEY, SVGAGI. The V segment lost 6 bases and the J segment 8 bases; nucleotides outside the gene matches: 7. The CDR3 bases are TGTGCCAGCAGGAGGGACAGGGCGAGAGGCTACACCTTC. Amino acids: CASRRDRARGYTF.

The rearrangement joins TRBV7-4 to TRBJ1-3; weak D call: TRBD1 (6 bases). V lost 4 bases to trimming and J lost 0 bases, with 10 bases between them. Germline V gene sequence: CDR1 SGHVT, CDR2 SQSDAQ. The CDR3 has 15 residues. CDR3 region: CASSSGDNSGNTIYF. DNA of the CDR3: TGTGCCAGCAGCTCCGGGGACAACTCTGGAAACACCATATATTTT.

The chain combines TRBV29-1 with TRBJ2-3; tentatively, D is TRBD2 (6 bases). V was clipped by 3 bases and J by 1 base, with 20 bases between them. Germline assignment: CDR1 SQVTM and CDR2 ANQGSEA. The CDR3 has 17 amino acids. This CDR3 is CSVDGRGGFLRTDTQYF. For the CDR3, the DNA is TGCAGCGTTGATGGGCGGGGAGGATTCCTTCGCACAGATACGCAGTATTTT.

The chain uses TRBV6-5 and TRBJ1-1; a weak D match, TRBD1 (6 bases). The length of the CDR3 is 14 residues. The V and J ends lost 4 bases and 0 bases respectively, with 9 bases between them. Germline CDR1 is MNHEY and CDR2 is SVGAGI. This CDR3 is CASSSGTLNTEAFF. The CDR3 DNA sequence: TGTGCCAGCAGTTCCGGGACATTGAACACTGAAGCTTTCTTT.